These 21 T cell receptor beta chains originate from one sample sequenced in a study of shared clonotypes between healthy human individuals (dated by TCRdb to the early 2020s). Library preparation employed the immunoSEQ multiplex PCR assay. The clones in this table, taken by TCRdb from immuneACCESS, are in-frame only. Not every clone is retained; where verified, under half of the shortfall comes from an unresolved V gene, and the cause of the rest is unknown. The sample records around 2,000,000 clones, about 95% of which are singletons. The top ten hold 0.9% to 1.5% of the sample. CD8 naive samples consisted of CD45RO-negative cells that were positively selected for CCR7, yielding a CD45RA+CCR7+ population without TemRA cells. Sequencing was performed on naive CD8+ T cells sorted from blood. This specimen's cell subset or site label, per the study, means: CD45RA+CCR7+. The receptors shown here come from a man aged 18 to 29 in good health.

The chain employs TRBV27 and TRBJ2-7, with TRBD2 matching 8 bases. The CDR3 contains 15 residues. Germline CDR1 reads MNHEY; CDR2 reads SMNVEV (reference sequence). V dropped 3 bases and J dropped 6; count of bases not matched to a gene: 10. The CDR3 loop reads CASSLLSSGSTEQYF. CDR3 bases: TGTGCCAGCAGTTTGTTGTCAAGCGGGAGTACCGAGCAGTACTTC.

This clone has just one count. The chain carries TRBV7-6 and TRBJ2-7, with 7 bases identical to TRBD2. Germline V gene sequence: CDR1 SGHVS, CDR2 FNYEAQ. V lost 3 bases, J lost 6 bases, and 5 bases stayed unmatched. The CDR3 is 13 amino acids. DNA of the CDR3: TGTGCCAGCAGCTTGGGGACTACTGGCGAGCAGTACTTC. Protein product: CASSLGTTGEQYF.

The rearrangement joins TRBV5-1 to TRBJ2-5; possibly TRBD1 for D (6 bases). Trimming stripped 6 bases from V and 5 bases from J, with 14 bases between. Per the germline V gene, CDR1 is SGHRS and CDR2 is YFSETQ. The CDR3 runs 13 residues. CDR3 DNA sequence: TGCGCCAGCAAGGACAGCCTAAGCGAGACCCAGTACTTC. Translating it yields CASKDSLSETQYF. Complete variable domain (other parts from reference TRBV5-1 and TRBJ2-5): KAGVTQTPRYLIKTRGQQVTLSCSPISGHRSVSWYQQTPGQGLQFLFEYFSETQRNKGNFPGRFSGRQFSNSRSEMNVSTLELGDSALYLCASKDSLSETQYFGPGTRLLVL.

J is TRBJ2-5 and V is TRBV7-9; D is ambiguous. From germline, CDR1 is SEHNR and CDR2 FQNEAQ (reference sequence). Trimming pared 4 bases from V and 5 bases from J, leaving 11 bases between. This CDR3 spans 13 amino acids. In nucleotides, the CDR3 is TGTGCCAGCAGCTGGTCTAGTGACGAGACCCAGTACTTC. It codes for CASSWSSDETQYF.

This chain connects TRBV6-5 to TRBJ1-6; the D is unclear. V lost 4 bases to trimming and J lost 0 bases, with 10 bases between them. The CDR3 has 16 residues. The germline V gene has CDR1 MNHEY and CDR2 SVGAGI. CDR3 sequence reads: CASSLDSASYNSPLHF. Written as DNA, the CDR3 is TGTGCCAGCAGTTTAGACTCGGCCTCCTATAATTCACCCCTCCACTTT.

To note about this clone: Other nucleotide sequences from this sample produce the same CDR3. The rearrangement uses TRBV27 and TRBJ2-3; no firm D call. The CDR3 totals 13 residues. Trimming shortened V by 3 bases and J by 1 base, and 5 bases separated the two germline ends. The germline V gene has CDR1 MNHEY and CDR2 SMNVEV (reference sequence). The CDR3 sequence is CASSLGGTDTQYF. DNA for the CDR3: TGTGCCAGCAGTTTGGGCGGCACAGATACGCAGTATTTT.

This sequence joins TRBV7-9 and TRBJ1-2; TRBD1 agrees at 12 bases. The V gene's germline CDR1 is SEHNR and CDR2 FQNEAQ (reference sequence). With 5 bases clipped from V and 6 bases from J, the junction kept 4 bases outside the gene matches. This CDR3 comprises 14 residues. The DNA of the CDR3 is TGTGCCAGCAGCAGGGACAGGGGGCTCGATGGCTACACCTTC. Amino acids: CASSRDRGLDGYTF.

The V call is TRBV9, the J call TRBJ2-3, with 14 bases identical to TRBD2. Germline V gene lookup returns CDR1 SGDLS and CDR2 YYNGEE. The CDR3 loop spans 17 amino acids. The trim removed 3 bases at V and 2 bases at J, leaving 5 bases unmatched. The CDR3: CASSARLAGGVTDTQYF. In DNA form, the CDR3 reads TGTGCCAGCAGCGCAAGACTAGCGGGAGGGGTCACAGATACGCAGTATTTT.

Here the CDR3 reads CAWTSGTANDYGYTF. The DNA of the CDR3 is TGTGCCTGGACCTCAGGGACAGCGAACGACTATGGCTACACCTTC. The chain recombines TRBV30 with TRBJ1-2; 7 positions agree with TRBD1. Per germline, CDR1 GTSNPN and CDR2 SVGIG (reference sequence). Trimming removed 4 bases from V and 3 bases from J; junction bases left unmatched: 11. The CDR3 is 15 amino acids.

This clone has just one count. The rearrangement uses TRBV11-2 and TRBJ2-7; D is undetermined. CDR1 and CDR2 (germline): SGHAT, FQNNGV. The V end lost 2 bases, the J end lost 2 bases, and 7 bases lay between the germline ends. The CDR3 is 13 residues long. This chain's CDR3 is CASSLSPTYEQYF. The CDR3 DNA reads TGTGCCAGCAGCTTATCCCCGACCTACGAGCAGTACTTC.

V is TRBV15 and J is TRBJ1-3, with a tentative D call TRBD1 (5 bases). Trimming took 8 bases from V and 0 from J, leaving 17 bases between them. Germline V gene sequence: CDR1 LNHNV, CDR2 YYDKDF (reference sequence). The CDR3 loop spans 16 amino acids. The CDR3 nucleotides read TGTGCCACCCGCCGGGCGGGGGAGAGCTCTGGAAACACCATATATTTT. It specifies CATRRAGESSGNTIYF.

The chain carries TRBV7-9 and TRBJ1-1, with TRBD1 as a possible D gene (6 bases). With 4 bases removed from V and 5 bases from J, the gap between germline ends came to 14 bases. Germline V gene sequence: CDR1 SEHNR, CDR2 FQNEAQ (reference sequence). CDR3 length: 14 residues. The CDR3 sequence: CASSWIGGGTEAFF. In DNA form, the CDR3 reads TGTGCCAGCAGCTGGATAGGGGGGGGGACTGAAGCTTTCTTT.

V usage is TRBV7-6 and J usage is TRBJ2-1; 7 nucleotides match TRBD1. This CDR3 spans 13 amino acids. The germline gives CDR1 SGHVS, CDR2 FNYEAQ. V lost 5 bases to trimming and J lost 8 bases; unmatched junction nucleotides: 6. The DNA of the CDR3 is TGTGCCAGCAGCGACTTAGGGGGCGATGAGCAGTTCTTC. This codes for CASSDLGGDEQFF.

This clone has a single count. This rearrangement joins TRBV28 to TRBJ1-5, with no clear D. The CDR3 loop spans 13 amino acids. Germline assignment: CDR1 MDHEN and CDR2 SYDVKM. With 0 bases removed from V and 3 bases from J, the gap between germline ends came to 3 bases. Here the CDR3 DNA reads TGTGCCAGCAGTTTATGGAACAATCAGCCCCAGCATTTT. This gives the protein CASSLWNNQPQHF. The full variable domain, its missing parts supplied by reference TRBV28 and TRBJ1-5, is DVKVTQSSRYLVKRTGEKVFLECVQDMDHENMFWYRQDPGLGLRLIYFSYDVKMKEKGDIPEGYSVSREKKERFSLILESASTNQTSMYLCASSLWNNQPQHFGDGTRLSIL.

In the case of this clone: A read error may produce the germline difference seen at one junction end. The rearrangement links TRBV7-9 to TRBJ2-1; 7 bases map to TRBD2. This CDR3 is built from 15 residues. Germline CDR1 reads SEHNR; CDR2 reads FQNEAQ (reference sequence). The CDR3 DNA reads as TGTGCCAGCAGATTAGCGGCGGGGGCCTACAATGAGCAGTTCTTC. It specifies CASRLAAGAYNEQFF.

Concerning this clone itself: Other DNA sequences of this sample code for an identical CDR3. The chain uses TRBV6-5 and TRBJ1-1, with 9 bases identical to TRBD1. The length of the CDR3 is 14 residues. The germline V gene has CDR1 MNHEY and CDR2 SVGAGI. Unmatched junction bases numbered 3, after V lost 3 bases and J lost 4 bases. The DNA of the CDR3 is TGTGCCAGCAGTTATGGACAGGGGTTCACTGAAGCTTTCTTT. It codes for CASSYGQGFTEAFF.

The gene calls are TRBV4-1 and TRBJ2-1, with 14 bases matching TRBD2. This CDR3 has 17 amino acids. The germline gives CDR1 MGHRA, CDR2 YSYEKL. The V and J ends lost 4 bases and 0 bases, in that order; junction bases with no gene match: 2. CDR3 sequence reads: CASSRTSGRSSYNEQFF. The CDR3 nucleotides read TGCGCCAGCAGCCGGACTAGCGGGAGGAGCTCCTACAATGAGCAGTTCTTC.

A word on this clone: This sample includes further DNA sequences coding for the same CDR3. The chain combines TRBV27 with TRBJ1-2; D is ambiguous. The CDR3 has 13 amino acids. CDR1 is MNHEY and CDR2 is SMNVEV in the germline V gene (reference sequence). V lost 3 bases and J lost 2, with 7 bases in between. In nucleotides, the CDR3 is TGTGCCAGCAGTTTCGGAAGAAACTATGGCTACACCTTC. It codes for CASSFGRNYGYTF.

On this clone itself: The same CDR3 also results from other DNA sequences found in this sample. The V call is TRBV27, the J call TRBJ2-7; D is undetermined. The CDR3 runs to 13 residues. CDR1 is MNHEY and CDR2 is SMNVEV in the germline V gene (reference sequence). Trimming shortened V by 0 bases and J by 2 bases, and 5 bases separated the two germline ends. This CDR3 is CASSLSVAYEQYF. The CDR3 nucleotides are TGTGCCAGCAGTTTATCGGTGGCCTACGAGCAGTACTTC.

The CDR3 nucleotides read TGTGCCACCAGCAGAGATTCAGGGGTAGGGGGCTACACCTTC. It encodes CATSRDSGVGGYTF. The chain recombines TRBV15 with TRBJ1-2; a weak D match, TRBD1 (6 bases). Deletions cut 0 bases from V and 8 bases from J, with 13 bases between. The length of the CDR3 is 14 residues. CDR1 and CDR2 (germline): LNHNV, YYDKDF (reference sequence).

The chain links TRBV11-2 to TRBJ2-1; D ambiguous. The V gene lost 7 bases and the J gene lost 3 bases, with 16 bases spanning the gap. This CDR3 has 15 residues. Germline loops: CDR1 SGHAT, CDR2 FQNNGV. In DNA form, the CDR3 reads TGTGCCAGCATACGTATAGGGCCCCACTACAATGAGCAGTTCTTC. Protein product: CASIRIGPHYNEQFF.